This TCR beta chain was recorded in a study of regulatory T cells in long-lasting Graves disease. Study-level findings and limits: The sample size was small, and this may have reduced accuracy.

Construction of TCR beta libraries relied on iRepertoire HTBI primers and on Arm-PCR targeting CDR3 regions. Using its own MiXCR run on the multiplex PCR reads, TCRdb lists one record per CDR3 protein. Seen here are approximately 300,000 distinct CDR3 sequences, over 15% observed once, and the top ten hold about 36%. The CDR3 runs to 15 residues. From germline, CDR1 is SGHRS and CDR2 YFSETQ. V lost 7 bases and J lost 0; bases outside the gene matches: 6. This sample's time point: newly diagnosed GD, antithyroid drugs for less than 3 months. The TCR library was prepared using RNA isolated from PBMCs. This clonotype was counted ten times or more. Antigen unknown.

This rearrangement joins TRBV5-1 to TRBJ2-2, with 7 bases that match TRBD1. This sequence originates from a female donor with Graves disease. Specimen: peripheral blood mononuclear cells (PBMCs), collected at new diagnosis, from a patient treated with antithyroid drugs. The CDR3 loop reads CASLRDSTNTGELFF. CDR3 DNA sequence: TGCGCCAGCCTCCGGGACAGCACGAACACCGGGGAGCTGTTTTTT. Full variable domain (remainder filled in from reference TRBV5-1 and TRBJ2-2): KAGVTQTPRYLIKTRGQQVTLSCSPISGHRSVSWYQQTPGQGLQFLFEYFSETQRNKGNFPGRFSGRQFSNSRSEMNVSTLELGDSALYLCASLRDSTNTGELFFGEGSRLTVL.